The rows below give T cell receptor beta chains drawn from one sample of a study of T cell responses to AZD1222 COVID-19 vaccine. Assay: immunoSEQ multiplex PCR; the TCRdb copy retains only in-frame clones and omits some. The sample holds roughly 180,000 clones, approximately 90% seen once. This specimen consisted of peripheral blood, obtained on day 0 of AZD1222 vaccination. The receptors were gathered from an adult in good health. Each CDR3 is given with its conserved first and last residue. D genes are given only for firm matches. Size is omitted from some rows. Given values are once, few, many or a class for expanded clones.

J: TRBJ2-7
D: NA
size: NA
length: 12
V: TRBV11-2
DNA: TGTGCCAGCAGCTTAGAGGGTATCGAGCAGTACTTC
CDR3: CASSLEGIEQYF

J: TRBJ2-5
D: TRBD2
size: NA
length: 16
V: TRBV7-2
DNA: TGTGCCAGCAGCGCCGGACTAGCGGGGGGGCGGGAGACCCAGTACTTC
CDR3: CASSAGLAGGRETQYF

J: TRBJ1-3
D: NA
size: NA
length: 14
V: TRBV5-1
DNA: TGCGCCAGCAGCCAGGATTACTCTGGAAACACCATATATTTT
CDR3: CASSQDYSGNTIYF

J: TRBJ2-5
D: TRBD2
size: NA
length: 14
V: TRBV5-6
DNA: TGTGCCAGCAGCGGCTGGGGCGGGGGAGAGACCCAGTACTTC
CDR3: CASSGWGGGETQYF

J: TRBJ2-3
D: NA
size: NA
length: 11
V: TRBV12-3/TRBV12-4
DNA: TGTGCCAGCAGTCGCACAGATACGCAGTATTTT
CDR3: CASSRTDTQYF

J: TRBJ1-5
D: NA
size: NA
length: 15
V: TRBV19
DNA: TGTGCCGTGGGGCAGGGGCTCAGGGGCAATCAGCCCCAGCATTTT
CDR3: CAVGQGLRGNQPQHF

J: TRBJ1-4
D: TRBD1
size: NA
length: 16
V: TRBV5-4
DNA: TGTGCCAGCAGCCAGGGGGGGCAGCGGGCTAATGAAAAACTGTTTTTT
CDR3: CASSQGGQRANEKLFF

J: TRBJ2-5
D: NA
size: NA
length: 14
V: TRBV10-1
DNA: TGCGCCAGCAGGACAGGGAGGGGACAAGAGACCCAGTACTTC
CDR3: CASRTGRGQETQYF

J: TRBJ2-5
D: TRBD1
size: NA
length: 14
V: TRBV10-3
DNA: TGTGCCATCAGCCTCGACAGGGGCCAAGAGACCCAGTACTTC
CDR3: CAISLDRGQETQYF

J: TRBJ1-1
D: NA
size: NA
length: 15
V: TRBV5-6
DNA: TGTGCCAGCAGCTTGGGCCCCAGCTTGAACACTGAAGCTTTCTTT
CDR3: CASSLGPSLNTEAFF

J: TRBJ1-1
D: TRBD1
size: NA
length: 13
V: TRBV7-8
DNA: TGTGCCAGTTCGACAGGGCTGAACACTGAAGCTTTCTTT
CDR3: CASSTGLNTEAFF

J: TRBJ1-2
D: NA
size: many
length: 12
V: TRBV20-1
DNA: TGCAGTGCTAGTACAGGGACCGATGGCTACACCTTC
CDR3: CSASTGTDGYTF

J: TRBJ1-2
D: NA
size: NA
length: 12
V: TRBV7-8
DNA: TGTGCCAGCAGCTTAGAGGGCCAAGGCTACACCTTC
CDR3: CASSLEGQGYTF

J: TRBJ1-2
D: NA
size: NA
length: 10
V: TRBV30
DNA: TGTGCCTGGAGCGCAGTGTACTACACCTTC
CDR3: CAWSAVYYTF

J: TRBJ1-4
D: NA
size: NA
length: 13
V: TRBV27
DNA: TGTGCCACCCGTTTTGCAACTAATGAAAAACTGTTTTTT
CDR3: CATRFATNEKLFF